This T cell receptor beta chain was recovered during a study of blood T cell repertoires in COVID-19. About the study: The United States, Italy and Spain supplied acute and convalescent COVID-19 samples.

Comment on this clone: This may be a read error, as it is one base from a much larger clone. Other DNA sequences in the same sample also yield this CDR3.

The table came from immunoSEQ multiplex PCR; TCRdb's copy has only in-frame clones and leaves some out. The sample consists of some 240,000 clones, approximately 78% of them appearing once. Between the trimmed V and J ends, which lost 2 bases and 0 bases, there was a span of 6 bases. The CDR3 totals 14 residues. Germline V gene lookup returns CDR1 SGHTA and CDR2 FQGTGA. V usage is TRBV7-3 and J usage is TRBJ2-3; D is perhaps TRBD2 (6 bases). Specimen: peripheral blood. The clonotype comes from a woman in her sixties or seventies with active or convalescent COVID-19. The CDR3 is CASSLGTSTDTQYF. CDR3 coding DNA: TGTGCCAGCAGCTTAGGGACTAGCACAGATACGCAGTATTTT.